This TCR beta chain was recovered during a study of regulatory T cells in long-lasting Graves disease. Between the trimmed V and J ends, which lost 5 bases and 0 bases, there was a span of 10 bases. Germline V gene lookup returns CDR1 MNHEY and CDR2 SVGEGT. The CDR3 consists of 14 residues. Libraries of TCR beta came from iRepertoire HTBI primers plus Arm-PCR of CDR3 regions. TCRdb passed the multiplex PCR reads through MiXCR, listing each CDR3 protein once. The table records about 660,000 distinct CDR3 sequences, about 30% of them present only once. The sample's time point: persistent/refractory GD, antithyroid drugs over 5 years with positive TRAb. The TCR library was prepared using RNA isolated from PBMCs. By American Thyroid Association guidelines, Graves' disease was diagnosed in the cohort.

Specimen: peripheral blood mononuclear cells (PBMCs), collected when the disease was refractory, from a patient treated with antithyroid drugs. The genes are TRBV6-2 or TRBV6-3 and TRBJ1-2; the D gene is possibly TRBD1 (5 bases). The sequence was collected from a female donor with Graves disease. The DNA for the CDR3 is TGTGCCAGCAGTCCAGGGAGAACTAACTATGGCTACACCTTC. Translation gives CASSPGRTNYGYTF.